These T cell receptor beta chains were read from a single sample in a study of cytomegalovirus exposure and HLA in healthy donors. The assay was immunoSEQ multiplex PCR, and TCRdb's table has in-frame clones only and misses some. The sample shows around 170,000 clones, 80% to 85% of them seen only once. The sequencing sample was made of PBMCs. Receptors were obtained from a boy younger than 10 in good health and CMV-seronegative. Both conserved end residues are part of each CDR3. Fields, in order: V gene, J gene, CDR3 protein.

V gene: TRBV27; J gene: TRBJ1-3; CDR3 protein: CASSPGHSGNTIYF
V gene: TRBV19; J gene: TRBJ1-3; CDR3 protein: CASSVTGINVDTIYF
V gene: TRBV2; J gene: TRBJ2-5; CDR3 protein: CASRAGTSGNKGAQETQYF
V gene: TRBV4-1; J gene: TRBJ2-7; CDR3 protein: CASSQDSSYEQYF
V gene: TRBV5-4; J gene: TRBJ1-1; CDR3 protein: CASSWDRGEAFF
V gene: TRBV18; J gene: TRBJ2-3; CDR3 protein: CASSPGFGRDKSTDTQYF
V gene: TRBV11-2; J gene: TRBJ2-1; CDR3 protein: CASSHLPSRYNEQFF
V gene: TRBV6-1; J gene: TRBJ2-5; CDR3 protein: CATGTSGRFETQYF
V gene: TRBV6-5; J gene: TRBJ2-7; CDR3 protein: CASSSPGLATYEQYF
V gene: TRBV14; J gene: TRBJ2-1; CDR3 protein: CASSPRGGDNEQFF
V gene: TRBV4-1; J gene: TRBJ2-1; CDR3 protein: CASSQEFGGRVLNEQFF
V gene: TRBV2; J gene: TRBJ2-1; CDR3 protein: CASGEFRTADNEQFF
V gene: TRBV9; J gene: TRBJ2-2; CDR3 protein: CASSVAQGRYAGELFF
V gene: TRBV5-1; J gene: TRBJ2-1; CDR3 protein: CASSPLLAGDGNEQFF
V gene: TRBV6-5; J gene: TRBJ2-7; CDR3 protein: CASSFFRDRSYEQYF
V gene: TRBV30; J gene: .; CDR3 protein: CAWRDNIYYEQYF
V gene: TRBV9; J gene: TRBJ2-3; CDR3 protein: CASSIRTGQGTDTQYF
V gene: TRBV5-1; J gene: TRBJ2-7; CDR3 protein: CASSLTGLALRGEQYF
V gene: TRBV19; J gene: TRBJ2-2; CDR3 protein: CASSVDRETGELFF
V gene: TRBV10-3; J gene: TRBJ2-7; CDR3 protein: CAISESTGYEQYF
V gene: TRBV10-1; J gene: TRBJ1-3; CDR3 protein: CASSDYLRAGNTIYF
V gene: TRBV5-1; J gene: TRBJ2-3; CDR3 protein: CASSLRTSGASTDTQYF
V gene: TRBV29-1; J gene: TRBJ2-2; CDR3 protein: CSVAASGELFF
V gene: TRBV29-1; J gene: TRBJ2-7; CDR3 protein: CSVWTGPYEQYF